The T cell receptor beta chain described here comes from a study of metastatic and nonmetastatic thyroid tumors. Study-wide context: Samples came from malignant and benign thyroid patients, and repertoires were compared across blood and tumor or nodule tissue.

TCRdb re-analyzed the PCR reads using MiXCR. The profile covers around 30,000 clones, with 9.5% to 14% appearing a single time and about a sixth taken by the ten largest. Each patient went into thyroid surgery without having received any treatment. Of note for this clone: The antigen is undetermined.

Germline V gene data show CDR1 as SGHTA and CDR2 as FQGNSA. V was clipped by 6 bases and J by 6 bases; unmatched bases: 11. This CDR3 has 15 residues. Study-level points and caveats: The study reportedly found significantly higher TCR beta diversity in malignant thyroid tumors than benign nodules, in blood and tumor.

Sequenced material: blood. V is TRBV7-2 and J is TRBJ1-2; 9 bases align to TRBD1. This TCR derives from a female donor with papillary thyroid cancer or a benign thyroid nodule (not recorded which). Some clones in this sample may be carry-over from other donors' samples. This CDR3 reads CASSLTGGGQHGYTF. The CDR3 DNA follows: TGTGCCAGCAGTTTAACAGGGGGCGGCCAGCATGGCTACACCTTC.